Given below is one T cell receptor (beta chain) in context. Its cognate antigen is unknown. These data originate in a study of T cell responses to AZD1222 COVID-19 vaccine. Regarding the study as a whole: Once two AZD1222 doses were given, Spike-specific TCR breadth and depth went up. Donors in the cohort were predominantly white British and more often female, and clonal diversity was possibly underestimated.

Sequenced by immunoSEQ multiplex PCR; TCRdb stores in-frame clones only, minus some. The sample yields 85,000 to 90,000 clones, approximately 90% seen once. Sequences were derived from peripheral blood, sampled on day 0 of MenACWY control vaccination. This receptor was taken from an adult in good health.

The CDR3 DNA reads TGTGCCAGCAGGCAGACAGGAAACTATGGCTACACCTTC. It codes for CASRQTGNYGYTF. The rearrangement uses TRBV27 and TRBJ1-2, with TRBD1 as a possible D gene (6 bases). Per germline, CDR1 MNHEY and CDR2 SMNVEV (reference sequence). Between the trimmed V and J ends, which lost 6 bases and 2 bases, there was a span of 10 bases. There are 13 residues in the CDR3.